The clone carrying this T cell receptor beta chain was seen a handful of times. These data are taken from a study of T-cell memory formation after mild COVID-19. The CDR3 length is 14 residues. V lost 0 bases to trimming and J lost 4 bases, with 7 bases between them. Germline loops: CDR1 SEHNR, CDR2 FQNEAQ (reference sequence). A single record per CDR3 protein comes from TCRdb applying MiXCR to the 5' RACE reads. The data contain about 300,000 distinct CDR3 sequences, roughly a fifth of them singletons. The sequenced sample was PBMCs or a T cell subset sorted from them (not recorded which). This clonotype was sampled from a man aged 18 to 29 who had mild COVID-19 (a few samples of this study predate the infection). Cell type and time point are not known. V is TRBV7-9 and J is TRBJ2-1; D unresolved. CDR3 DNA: TGTGCCAGCAGCTTAGCGAGCTTTTACAATGAGCAGTTCTTC. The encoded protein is CASSLASFYNEQFF.